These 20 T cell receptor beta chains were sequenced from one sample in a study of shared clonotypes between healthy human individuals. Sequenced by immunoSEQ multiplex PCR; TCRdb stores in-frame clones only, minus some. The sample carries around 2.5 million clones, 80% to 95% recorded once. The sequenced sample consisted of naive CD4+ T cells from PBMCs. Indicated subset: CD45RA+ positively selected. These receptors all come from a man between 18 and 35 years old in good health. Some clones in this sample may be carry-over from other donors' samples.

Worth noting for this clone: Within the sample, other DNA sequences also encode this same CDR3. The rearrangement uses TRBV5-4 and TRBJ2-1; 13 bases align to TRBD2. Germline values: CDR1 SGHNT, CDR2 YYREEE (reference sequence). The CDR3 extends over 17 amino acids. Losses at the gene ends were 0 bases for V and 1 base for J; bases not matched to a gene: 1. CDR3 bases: TGTGCCAGCAGCTTGGGGACTAGCGGGGGTTCCTACAATGAGCAGTTCTTC. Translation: CASSLGTSGGSYNEQFF.

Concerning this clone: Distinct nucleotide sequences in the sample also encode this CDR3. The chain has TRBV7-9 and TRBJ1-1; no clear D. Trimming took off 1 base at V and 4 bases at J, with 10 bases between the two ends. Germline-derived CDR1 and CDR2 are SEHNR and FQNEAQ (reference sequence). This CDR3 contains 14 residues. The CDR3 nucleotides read TGTGCCAGCAGCTTAGGGCAGGCGTTCACTGAAGCTTTCTTT. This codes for CASSLGQAFTEAFF.

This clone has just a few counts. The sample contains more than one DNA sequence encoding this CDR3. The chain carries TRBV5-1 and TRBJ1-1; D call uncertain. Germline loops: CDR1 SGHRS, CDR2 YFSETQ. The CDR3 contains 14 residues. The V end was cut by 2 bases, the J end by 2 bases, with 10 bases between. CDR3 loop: CASSFRTGNTEAFF. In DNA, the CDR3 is TGCGCCAGCAGCTTCAGGACGGGAAACACTGAAGCTTTCTTT.

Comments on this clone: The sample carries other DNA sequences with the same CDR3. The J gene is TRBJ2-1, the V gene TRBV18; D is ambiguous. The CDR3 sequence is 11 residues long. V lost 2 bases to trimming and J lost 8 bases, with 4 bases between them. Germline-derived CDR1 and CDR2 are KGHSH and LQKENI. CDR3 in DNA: TGTGCCAGCTCACCATCGGATGAGCAGTTCTTC. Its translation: CASSPSDEQFF.

For the CDR3, the DNA is TGTGCCAGCAGCGTAAACCCCACGGGGGATACGCAGTATTTT. Protein product: CASSVNPTGDTQYF. V gene TRBV9 combines with J gene TRBJ2-3, with D possibly matching TRBD2 (5 bases). V lost 1 base and J lost 6, with 12 bases in between. This CDR3 contains 14 residues. The V gene's germline CDR1 is SGDLS and CDR2 YYNGEE.

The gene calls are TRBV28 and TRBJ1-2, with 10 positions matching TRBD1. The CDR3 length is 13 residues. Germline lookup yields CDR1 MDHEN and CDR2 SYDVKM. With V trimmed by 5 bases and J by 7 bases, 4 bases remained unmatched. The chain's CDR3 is CASSDDRGLGYTF. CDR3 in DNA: TGTGCCAGCAGTGATGACAGGGGGCTTGGCTACACCTTC.

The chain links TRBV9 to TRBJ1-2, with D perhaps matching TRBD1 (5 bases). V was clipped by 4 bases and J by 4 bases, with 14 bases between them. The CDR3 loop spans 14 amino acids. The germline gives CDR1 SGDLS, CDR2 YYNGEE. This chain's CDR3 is CASSPRGTLYGYTF. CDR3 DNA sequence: TGTGCCAGCAGCCCTCGGGGGACGCTCTATGGCTACACCTTC.

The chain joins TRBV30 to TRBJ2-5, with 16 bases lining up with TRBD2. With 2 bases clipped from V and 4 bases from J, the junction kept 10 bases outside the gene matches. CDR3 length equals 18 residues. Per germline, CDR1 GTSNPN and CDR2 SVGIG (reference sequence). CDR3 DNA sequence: TGTGCCTGGAGTCCCGGGACTAGCGGGAGGGCCCGGGTAGAGACCCAGTACTTC. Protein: CAWSPGTSGRARVETQYF.

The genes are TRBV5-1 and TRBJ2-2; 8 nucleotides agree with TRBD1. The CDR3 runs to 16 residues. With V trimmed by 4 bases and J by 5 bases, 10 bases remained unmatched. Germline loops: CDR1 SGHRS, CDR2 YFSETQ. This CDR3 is CASSVSGQGWTGELFF. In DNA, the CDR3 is TGCGCCAGCAGCGTGTCAGGACAGGGTTGGACCGGGGAGCTGTTTTTT.

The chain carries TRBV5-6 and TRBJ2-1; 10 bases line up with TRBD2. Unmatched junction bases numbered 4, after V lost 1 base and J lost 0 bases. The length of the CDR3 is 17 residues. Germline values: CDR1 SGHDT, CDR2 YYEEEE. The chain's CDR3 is CASSLRTSGISYNEQFF. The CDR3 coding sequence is TGTGCCAGCAGCTTGAGGACTAGCGGCATCTCCTACAATGAGCAGTTCTTC. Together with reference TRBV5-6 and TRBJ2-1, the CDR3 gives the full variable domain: DAGVTQSPTHLIKTRGQQVTLRCSPKSGHDTVSWYQQALGQGPQFIFQYYEEEERQRGNFPDRFSGHQFPNYSSELNVNALLLGDSALYLCASSLRTSGISYNEQFFGPGTRLTVL.

In DNA form, the CDR3 reads TGTGCCAGCAGCTCGCCGGTTCAGCGGACGGATTACACCGGGGAGCTGTTTTTT. Amino acid sequence: CASSSPVQRTDYTGELFF. V and J are TRBV7-9 and TRBJ2-2; D might be TRBD2 (5 bases). CDR1 and CDR2 from the germline V gene are SEHNR and FQNEAQ (reference sequence). V was trimmed by 4 bases and J by 3 bases, leaving 21 bases between them. The CDR3 is 18 amino acids.

Written as DNA, the CDR3 is TGTGCCAGCAGCTCTCGAGGGACGGTCACCTACAATGAGCAGTTCTTC. Amino acid sequence: CASSSRGTVTYNEQFF. This chain connects TRBV9 to TRBJ2-1; either TRBD1 or TRBD2 may fit D (5 bases each). V was cut by 4 bases and J by 2 bases, with 16 bases left in between. The CDR3 loop spans 16 amino acids. Germline lookup yields CDR1 SGDLS and CDR2 YYNGEE. The whole variable domain, filled in from reference TRBV9 and TRBJ2-1, reads DSGVTQTPKHLITATGQRVTLRCSPRSGDLSVYWYQQSLDQGLQFLIQYYNGEERAKGNILERFSAQQFPDLHSELNLSSLELGDSALYFCASSSRGTVTYNEQFFGPGTRLTVL.

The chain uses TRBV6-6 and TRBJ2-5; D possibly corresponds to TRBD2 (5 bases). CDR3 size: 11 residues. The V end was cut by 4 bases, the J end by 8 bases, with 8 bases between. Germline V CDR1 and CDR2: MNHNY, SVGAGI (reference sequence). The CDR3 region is CASSSGETQYF. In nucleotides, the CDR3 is TGTGCCAGCAGTTCCGGGGAAACCCAGTACTTC.

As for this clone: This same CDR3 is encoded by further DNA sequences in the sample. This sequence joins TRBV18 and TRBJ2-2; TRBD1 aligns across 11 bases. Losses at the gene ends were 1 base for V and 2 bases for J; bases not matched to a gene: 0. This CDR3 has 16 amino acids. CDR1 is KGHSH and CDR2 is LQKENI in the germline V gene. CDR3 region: CASSPRTGGNTGELFF. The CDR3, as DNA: TGTGCCAGCTCACCACGGACAGGGGGCAACACCGGGGAGCTGTTTTTT.

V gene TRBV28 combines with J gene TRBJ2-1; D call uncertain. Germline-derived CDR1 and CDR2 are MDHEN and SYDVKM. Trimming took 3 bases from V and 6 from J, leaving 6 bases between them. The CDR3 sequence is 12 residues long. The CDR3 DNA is TGTGCCAGCAGTTTCGTCGTCAATGAGCAGTTCTTC. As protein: CASSFVVNEQFF.

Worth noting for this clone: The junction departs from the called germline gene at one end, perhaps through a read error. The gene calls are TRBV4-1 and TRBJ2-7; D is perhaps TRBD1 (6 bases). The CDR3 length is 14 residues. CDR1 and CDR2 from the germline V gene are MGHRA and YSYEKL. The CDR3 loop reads CASSQEPGAYEQHF. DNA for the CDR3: TGCGCCAGCAGCCAAGAACCAGGGGCCTACGAGCAGCACTTC.

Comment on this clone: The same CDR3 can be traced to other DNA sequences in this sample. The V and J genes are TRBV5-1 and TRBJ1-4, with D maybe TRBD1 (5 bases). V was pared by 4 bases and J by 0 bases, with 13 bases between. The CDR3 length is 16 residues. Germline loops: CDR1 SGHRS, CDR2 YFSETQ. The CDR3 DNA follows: TGCGCCAGCAGCCTGGGGACTGTTGCAACTAATGAAAAACTGTTTTTT. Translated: CASSLGTVATNEKLFF.

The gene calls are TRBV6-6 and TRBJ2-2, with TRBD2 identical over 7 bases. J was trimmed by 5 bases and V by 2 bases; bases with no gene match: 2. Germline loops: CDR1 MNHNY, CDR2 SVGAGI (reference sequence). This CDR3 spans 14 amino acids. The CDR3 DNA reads TGTGCCAGCAGTTACGCGGGAGTGACCGGGGAGCTGTTTTTT. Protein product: CASSYAGVTGELFF.

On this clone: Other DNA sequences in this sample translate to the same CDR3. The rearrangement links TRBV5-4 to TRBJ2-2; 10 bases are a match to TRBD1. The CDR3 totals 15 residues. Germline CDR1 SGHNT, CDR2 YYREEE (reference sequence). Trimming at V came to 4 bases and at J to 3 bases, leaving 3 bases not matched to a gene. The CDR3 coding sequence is TGTGCCAGCAGCCTGGGACAGGGGTACACCGGGGAGCTGTTTTTT. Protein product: CASSLGQGYTGELFF.

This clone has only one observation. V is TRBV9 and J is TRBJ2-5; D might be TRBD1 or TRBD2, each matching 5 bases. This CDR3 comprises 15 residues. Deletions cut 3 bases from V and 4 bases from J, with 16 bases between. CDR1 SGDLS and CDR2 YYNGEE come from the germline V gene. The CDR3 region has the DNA TGTGCCAGCAGCGCCCTTCTAGGGACCGGAGAGACCCAGTACTTC. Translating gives CASSALLGTGETQYF. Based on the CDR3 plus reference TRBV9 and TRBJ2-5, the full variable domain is DSGVTQTPKHLITATGQRVTLRCSPRSGDLSVYWYQQSLDQGLQFLIQYYNGEERAKGNILERFSAQQFPDLHSELNLSSLELGDSALYFCASSALLGTGETQYFGPGTRLLVL.